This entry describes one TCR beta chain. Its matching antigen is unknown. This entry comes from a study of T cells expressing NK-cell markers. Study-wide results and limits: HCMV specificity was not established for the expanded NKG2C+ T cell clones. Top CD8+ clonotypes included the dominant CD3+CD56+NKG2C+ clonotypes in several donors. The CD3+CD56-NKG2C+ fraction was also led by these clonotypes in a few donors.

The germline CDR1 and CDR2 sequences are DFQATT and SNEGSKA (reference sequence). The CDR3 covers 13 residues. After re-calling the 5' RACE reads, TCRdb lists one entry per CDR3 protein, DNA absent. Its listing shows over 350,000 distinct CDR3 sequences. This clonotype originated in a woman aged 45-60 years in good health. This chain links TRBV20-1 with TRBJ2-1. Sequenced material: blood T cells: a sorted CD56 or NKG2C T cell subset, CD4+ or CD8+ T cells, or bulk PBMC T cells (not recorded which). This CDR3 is CSASRRSNNEQFF.